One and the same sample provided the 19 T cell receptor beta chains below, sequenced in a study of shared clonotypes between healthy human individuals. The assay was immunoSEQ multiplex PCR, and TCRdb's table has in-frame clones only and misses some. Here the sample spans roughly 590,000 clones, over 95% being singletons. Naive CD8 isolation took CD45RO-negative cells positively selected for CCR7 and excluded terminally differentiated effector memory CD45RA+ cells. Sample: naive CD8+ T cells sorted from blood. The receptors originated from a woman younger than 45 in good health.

The CDR3 DNA reads TGTGCCAGCAGTTCACCTGAACAAGAGACCCAGTACTTC. Residues: CASSSPEQETQYF. This chain connects TRBV13 to TRBJ2-5; D unresolved. This CDR3 is 13 amino acids long. The ends were cut back, 6 bases at V and 2 bases at J, with 10 bases in the middle. CDR1 is PRHDT, CDR2 FYEKMQ, per germline (reference sequence). Full variable domain (rest looked up from reference TRBV13 and TRBJ2-5): AAGVIQSPRHLIKEKRETATLKCYPIPRHDTVYWYQQGPGQDPQFLISFYEKMQSDKGSIPDRFSAQQFSDYHSELNMSSLELGDSALYFCASSSPEQETQYFGPGTRLLVL.

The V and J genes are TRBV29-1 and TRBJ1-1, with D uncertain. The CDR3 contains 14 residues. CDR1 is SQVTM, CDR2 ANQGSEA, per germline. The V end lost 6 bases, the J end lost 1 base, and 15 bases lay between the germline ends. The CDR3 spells CSVTPPNGNTEAFF. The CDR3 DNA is TGCAGCGTAACTCCCCCTAATGGGAACACTGAAGCTTTCTTT.

The CDR3 spells CASSPTTTYEQYF. CDR3 coding DNA: TGTGCCAGCAGTCCGACTACAACCTACGAGCAGTACTTC. J is TRBJ2-7 and V is TRBV6-1; tentatively, D is TRBD2 (5 bases). The germline V gene encodes CDR1 MNHNS and CDR2 SASEGT. Deletions cut 5 bases from V and 2 bases from J, with 10 bases between. The CDR3 runs to 13 residues.

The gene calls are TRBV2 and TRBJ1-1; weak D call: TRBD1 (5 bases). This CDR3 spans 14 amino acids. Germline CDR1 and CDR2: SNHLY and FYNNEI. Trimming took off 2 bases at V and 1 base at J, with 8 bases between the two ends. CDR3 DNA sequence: TGTGCCAGCAGTGAAACAGGACCGAACACTGAAGCTTTCTTT. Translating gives CASSETGPNTEAFF.

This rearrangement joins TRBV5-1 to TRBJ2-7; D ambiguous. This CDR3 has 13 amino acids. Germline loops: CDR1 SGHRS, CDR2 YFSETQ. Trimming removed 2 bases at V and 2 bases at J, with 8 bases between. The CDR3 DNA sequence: TGCGCCAGCAGCTTAGGCAAAGCCTACGAGCAGTACTTC. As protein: CASSLGKAYEQYF.

Written as DNA, the CDR3 is TGTGCCAGCAGCCGTCTCACTAGCGGGTCCTACAATGAGCAGTTCTTC. Its protein is CASSRLTSGSYNEQFF. V usage is TRBV28 and J usage is TRBJ2-1; 9 bases align to TRBD2. Per germline, CDR1 MDHEN and CDR2 SYDVKM. V was clipped by 6 bases and J by 1 base; unmatched bases: 7. The CDR3 contains 16 residues.

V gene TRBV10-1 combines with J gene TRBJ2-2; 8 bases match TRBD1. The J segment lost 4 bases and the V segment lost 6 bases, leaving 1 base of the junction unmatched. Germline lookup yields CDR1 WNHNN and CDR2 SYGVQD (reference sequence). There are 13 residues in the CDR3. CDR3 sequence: CASSGQGTGELFF. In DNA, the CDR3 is TGCGCCAGCAGCGGACAGGGCACCGGGGAGCTGTTTTTT.

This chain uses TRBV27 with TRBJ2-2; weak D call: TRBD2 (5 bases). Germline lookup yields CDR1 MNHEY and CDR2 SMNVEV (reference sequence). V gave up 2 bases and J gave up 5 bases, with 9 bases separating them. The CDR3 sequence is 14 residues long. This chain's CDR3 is CASSLAGPTGELFF. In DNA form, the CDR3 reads TGTGCCAGCAGTTTAGCGGGCCCAACCGGGGAGCTGTTTTTT.

This CDR3 reads CASSPSRRTEAFF. CDR3 DNA sequence: TGTGCCAGCAGCCCAAGCAGGCGGACTGAAGCTTTCTTT. The genes are TRBV6-1 and TRBJ1-1; D not resolved. CDR1 and CDR2 (germline): MNHNS, SASEGT. The CDR3 spans 13 residues. V lost 6 bases and J 5 bases, leaving 13 bases between the germline ends.

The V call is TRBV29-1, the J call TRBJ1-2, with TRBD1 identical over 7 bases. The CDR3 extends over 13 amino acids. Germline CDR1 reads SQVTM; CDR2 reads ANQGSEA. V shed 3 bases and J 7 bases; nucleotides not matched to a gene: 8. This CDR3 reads CSVDSRQGPGYTF. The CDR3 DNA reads TGCAGCGTTGATTCCCGACAGGGCCCTGGCTACACCTTC.

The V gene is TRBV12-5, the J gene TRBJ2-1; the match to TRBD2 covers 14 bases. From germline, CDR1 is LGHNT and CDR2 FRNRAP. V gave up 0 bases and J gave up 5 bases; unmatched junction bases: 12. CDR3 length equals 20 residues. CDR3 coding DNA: TGTGCTAGTGGTTTGGTACTAGGACTAGCGGGAGGTCAAATCCACAATGAGCAGTTCTTC. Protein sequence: CASGLVLGLAGGQIHNEQFF.

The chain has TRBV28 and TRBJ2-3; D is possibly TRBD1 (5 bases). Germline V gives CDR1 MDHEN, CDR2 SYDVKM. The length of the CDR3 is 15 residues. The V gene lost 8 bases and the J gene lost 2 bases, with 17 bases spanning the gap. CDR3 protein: CASQIGVTLTDTQYF. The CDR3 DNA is TGTGCCAGCCAGATAGGGGTTACCCTCACAGATACGCAGTATTTT.

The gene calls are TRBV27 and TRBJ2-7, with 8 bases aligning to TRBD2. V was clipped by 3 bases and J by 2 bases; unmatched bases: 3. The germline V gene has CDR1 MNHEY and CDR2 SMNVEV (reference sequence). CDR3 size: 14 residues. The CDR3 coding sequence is TGTGCCAGCAGTTTGGGGCGGGAGGCCTACGAGCAGTACTTC. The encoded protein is CASSLGREAYEQYF.

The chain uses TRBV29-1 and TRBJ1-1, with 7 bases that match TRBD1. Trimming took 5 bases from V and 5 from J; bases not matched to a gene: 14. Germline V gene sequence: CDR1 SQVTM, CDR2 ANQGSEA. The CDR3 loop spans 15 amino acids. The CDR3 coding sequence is TGCAGCGTTTTACCCAGCTTACAGGGGAGAACTGAAGCTTTCTTT. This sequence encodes CSVLPSLQGRTEAFF.

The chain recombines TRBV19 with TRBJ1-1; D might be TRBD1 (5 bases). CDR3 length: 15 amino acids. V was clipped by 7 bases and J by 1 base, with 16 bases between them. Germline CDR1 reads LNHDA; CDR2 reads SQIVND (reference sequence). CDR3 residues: CASNLGLGGNTEAFF. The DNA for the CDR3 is TGTGCCAGTAATCTGGGGCTCGGTGGGAACACTGAAGCTTTCTTT.

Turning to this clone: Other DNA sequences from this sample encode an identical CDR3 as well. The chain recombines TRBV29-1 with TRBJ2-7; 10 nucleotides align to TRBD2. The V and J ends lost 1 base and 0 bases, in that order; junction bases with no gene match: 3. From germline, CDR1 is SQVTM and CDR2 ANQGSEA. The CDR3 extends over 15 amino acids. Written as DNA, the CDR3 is TGCAGCGTTGAAGGACTAGCGGGCCTCTCCTACGAGCAGTACTTC. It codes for CSVEGLAGLSYEQYF.

The CDR3 DNA sequence: TGTGCCAGCAGTTTGAGACTAGCGGGGACCACAGATACGCAGTATTTT. This codes for CASSLRLAGTTDTQYF. The chain carries TRBV27 and TRBJ2-3, with 11 bases lining up with TRBD2. The junction had 4 bases not matched to a gene; V was cut back by 3 bases and J by 2 bases. The length of the CDR3 is 16 residues. Per the germline V gene, CDR1 is MNHEY and CDR2 is SMNVEV (reference sequence).

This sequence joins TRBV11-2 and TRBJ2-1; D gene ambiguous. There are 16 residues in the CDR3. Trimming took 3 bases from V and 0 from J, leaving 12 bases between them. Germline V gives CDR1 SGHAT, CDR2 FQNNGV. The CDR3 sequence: CASSFGDLFSYNEQFF. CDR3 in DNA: TGTGCCAGCAGCTTTGGCGACCTGTTCTCCTACAATGAGCAGTTCTTC.

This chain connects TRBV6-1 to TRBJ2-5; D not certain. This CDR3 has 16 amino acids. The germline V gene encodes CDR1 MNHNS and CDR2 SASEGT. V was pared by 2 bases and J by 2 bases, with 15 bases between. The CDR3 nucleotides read TGTGCCAGCAGTGAATTCGGCGTGTCAGAACAAGAGACCCAGTACTTC. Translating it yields CASSEFGVSEQETQYF.